This T cell receptor beta chain was identified in a study of blood T cell repertoires in COVID-19. Sequencing used immunoSEQ multiplex PCR; TCRdb keeps in-frame clones, though not all of them. The sample contains 82,000 or so clones, around 89% of which appear only once. Trimming removed 6 bases from V and 8 bases from J; junction bases left unmatched: 11. Germline V gene data show CDR1 as MGHDK and CDR2 as SYGVNS. The CDR3 is made up of 15 amino acids. Sequenced material: PBMCs or T cells enriched from blood (not recorded which). This sequence originates from a woman in her 50s with acute COVID-19. The rearrangement links TRBV25-1 to TRBJ2-1; 9 bases agree with TRBD1. The CDR3 region has the DNA TGTGCCAGCAGCCCCTCCGGGACAGGGCTGGATGAGCAGTTCTTC. It specifies CASSPSGTGLDEQFF. Combining the CDR3 with reference TRBV25-1 and TRBJ2-1 gives the whole variable domain EADIYQTPRYLVIGTGKKITLECSQTMGHDKMYWYQQDPGMELHLIHYSYGVNSTEKGDLSSESTVSRIRTEHFPLTLESARPSHTSQYLCASSPSGTGLDEQFFGPGTRLTVL.